A selection of T cell receptor beta chains follows, all from one sample in a study of T-cell reconstitution after alpha-beta-depleted transplantation in children. Each CDR3 protein is one row after TCRdb ran MiXCR on the PCR reads. The repertoire has just over 950,000 distinct CDR3 sequences, roughly 29% of them found once; the top ten carry over 25%. The sequenced sample was PBMCs, mostly from graft donor cells, obtained 360 days after TCRalphabeta/CD19-depleted stem cell transplant. The receptor set was obtained from a boy younger than two who had a stem cell transplant for SCID, so the T cells may come from the graft donor. Both conserved end residues are part of each CDR3. Each record gives: V gene, CDR3 length, J gene, D gene, clone size, CDR3 DNA, CDR3 protein. D genes are given only for firm matches. Some rows mark clone size as missing; the rest say once, few, many or name a class of expanded clone.

>TRBV29-1|14|TRBJ2-1|-|few
TGCAGCGCCCCGGAAGGGGGCTCCTACAATGAGCAGTTCTTC
CSAPEGGSYNEQFF
>TRBV20-1|13|TRBJ2-7|-|-
TGCAGTCCCTCGGCCAGCGGGCCCTACGAGCAGTACTTC
CSPSASGPYEQYF
>TRBV12-3/TRBV12-4|14|TRBJ1-1|-|few
TGTGCCAGCAGTCTCCGGGGGGTGAGCACTGAAGCTTTCTTT
CASSLRGVSTEAFF
>TRBV5-1|17|TRBJ1-1|-|-
-
CASSLTFGGAGNTEAFF
>TRBV6-5|16|TRBJ2-7|-|-
TGTGCCAGCAGTTACTCGAAGGCTACCGCCGGCTACGAGCAGTACTTC
CASSYSKATAGYEQYF
>TRBV6-2/TRBV6-3|18|TRBJ1-3|-|-
TGTGCCAGCAGTTACGGGGGCAGACGCACCGTCTCTGGAAACACCATATATTTT
CASSYGGRRTVSGNTIYF
>TRBV28|16|TRBJ2-2|-|many
TGTGCCAGCAGTTCCCTACACAGGGCGAACACCGGGGAGCTGTTTTTT
CASSSLHRANTGELFF
>TRBV4-2|15|TRBJ1-5|-|few
TGTGCCAGCAGCCAAGACGGAGGGAGCAATCAGCCCCAGCATTTT
CASSQDGGSNQPQHF
>TRBV12-3/TRBV12-4|15|TRBJ2-2|-|-
TGTGCCAGCGGAGTGAGGGGCGCAAACACCGGGGAGCTGTTTTTT
CASGVRGANTGELFF
>TRBV2|15|TRBJ1-3|-|-
TGTGCCAGCACTTGGCAGGCCTACTCTGGAAACACCATATATTTT
CASTWQAYSGNTIYF
>TRBV7-6|16|TRBJ2-1|TRBD1|few
TGTGCCAGCAGCCCCCGGACAGGGGGGATTGGCAATGAGCAGTTCTTC
CASSPRTGGIGNEQFF
>TRBV6-1|14|TRBJ2-3|-|-
TGTGCCAGCAGGTCGACAGGATACACAGATACGCAGTATTTT
CASRSTGYTDTQYF
>TRBV4-1|14|TRBJ2-7|-|few
TGCGCCAGCAGCCCTAAGGGTACCTCCTACGAGCAGTACTTC
CASSPKGTSYEQYF
>TRBV19|15|TRBJ2-7|TRBD1|-
TGTGCCAGTAGTCTAACCGGGACAGACTTTACGGAGCAGTACTTC
CASSLTGTDFTEQYF
>TRBV12-3/TRBV12-4|11|TRBJ2-7|-|-
TGTGCCAGCAGTTTAACAGGGGAGGGCTCCTTC
CASSLTGEGSF
>TRBV6-2/TRBV6-3|13|TRBJ2-1|-|many
TGTGCCAGCAGTTATACTAGGGGCGGTGAGCAGTTCTTC
CASSYTRGGEQFF
>TRBV28|13|TRBJ2-3|-|few
TGTGCCAGCAACAGGGACATAACAGATACGCAGTATTTT
CASNRDITDTQYF
>TRBV2|15|TRBJ2-1|TRBD1|-
TGTGCCACCGGGGACAGGGGATCGACCTACAATGAGCAGTTCTTC
CATGDRGSTYNEQFF
>TRBV9|15|TRBJ2-5|TRBD2|-
TGTGCCAGCAGCGCCGGCCTAGCGGGGGTAGAGACCCAGTACTTC
CASSAGLAGVETQYF
>TRBV20-1|13|TRBJ1-2|-|-
TGCAGTGCCGAGGACAGAATCGACTATGGCTACACCTTC
CSAEDRIDYGYTF
>TRBV18|16|TRBJ2-6|TRBD2|-
TGTGCCAGCTCACCCGAGCGGGGGCCTGGGGCCAACGTCCTGACTTTC
CASSPERGPGANVLTF
>TRBV7-2|15|TRBJ2-5|TRBD2|few
TGTGCCAGCAGCTTAATAACGACTAGCCCGGGGACCCAGTACTTC
CASSLITTSPGTQYF
>TRBV5-1|14|TRBJ1-6|-|few
TGCGCCAGCAGCTTGGCCGAGGGAAAATCACCCCTCCACTTT
CASSLAEGKSPLHF
>TRBV20-1|15|TRBJ1-2|-|-
TGCAGTGCCCCAGAGAGTTCCGGGCCTAACTATGGCTACACCTTC
CSAPESSGPNYGYTF
>TRBV7-9|16|TRBJ1-3|-|few
TGTGCCAGCAGCTTAGTGGGGCCGGTCTCTGGAAACACCATATATTTT
CASSLVGPVSGNTIYF
>TRBV12-3/TRBV12-4|15|TRBJ2-1|-|once
TGTGCCAGCAGTTTATCACCTAGCTCCTACAATGAGCAGTTCTTC
CASSLSPSSYNEQFF
>TRBV29-1|13|TRBJ2-5|-|-
TGCAGCGTTGAAGCCGGGAACCGAGGTATCCAGTACTTC
CSVEAGNRGIQYF
>TRBV5-1|14|TRBJ1-2|TRBD1|few
TGCGCCAGCAGCTCGGGACAGGGGTACTATGGCTACACCTTC
CASSSGQGYYGYTF
>TRBV5-1|15|TRBJ2-5|-|-
TGCGCCAGCAGCTTGGGTTGGGGGCTCGAGGAGACCCAGTACTTC
CASSLGWGLEETQYF
>TRBV5-1|15|TRBJ2-1|TRBD1|few
TGCGCCAGCAGCTTTATAGGGGGCGAGTCCGATGAGCAGTTCTTC
CASSFIGGESDEQFF
>TRBV5-5|15|TRBJ2-7|-|-
TGTGCCAGCAGCTTGTTTCCGGTGGTCTCCTACGAGCAGTACTTC
CASSLFPVVSYEQYF
>TRBV12-3/TRBV12-4|14|TRBJ2-1|-|-
TGTGCCAGCAAACAGGGCGGCTCCTACAATGAGCAGTTCTTC
CASKQGGSYNEQFF
>TRBV25-1|14|TRBJ2-1|-|many
TGTGCCAGCAGTAAAAAGGGAACTAACAATGAGCAGTTCTTC
CASSKKGTNNEQFF
>TRBV28|14|TRBJ1-4|-|many
TGTGCCAGCAGTCGCCTGTCAACTAATGAAAAACTGTTTTTT
CASSRLSTNEKLFF
>TRBV20-1|13|TRBJ1-6|-|-
TGCAGTGCTAGAGCCGACAGGATTCAATCCCTCCACTTT
CSARADRIQSLHF
>TRBV20-1|12|TRBJ1-1|-|few
TGCAGTGCGACCCAGGGGTCTACGGTAGCTTTCTTT
CSATQGSTVAFF
>TRBV5-1|14|TRBJ1-1|-|-
TGCGCCAGCAGCCACGGGCTCATGAACACTGAAGCTTTCTTT
CASSHGLMNTEAFF